This T cell receptor beta chain was sequenced for a study of OX40 agonist ivuxolimab in advanced cancers. This CDR3 is built from 15 residues. The germline CDR1 and CDR2 sequences are SGDLS and YYNGEE. J was trimmed by 3 bases and V by 4 bases; bases with no gene match: 8. Assay: immunoSEQ multiplex PCR; the TCRdb copy retains only in-frame clones and omits some. This sample has about 76,000 clones, with around four fifths found just once. The source is an adult with an advanced solid tumor such as melanoma, head and neck, liver or kidney cancer. The sequences come from CD4+ or CD8+ T cells sorted from blood, collected in a trial of the OX40 agonist ivuxolimab. The chain couples TRBV9 to TRBJ2-5; 8 bases line up with TRBD2. CDR3 sequence reads: CASSLTGGRKETQYF. In DNA form, the CDR3 reads TGTGCCAGCAGCCTTACGGGGGGGCGGAAAGAGACCCAGTACTTC. Supplemented by reference TRBV9 and TRBJ2-5, the full variable domain reads DSGVTQTPKHLITATGQRVTLRCSPRSGDLSVYWYQQSLDQGLQFLIQYYNGEERAKGNILERFSAQQFPDLHSELNLSSLELGDSALYFCASSLTGGRKETQYFGPGTRLLVL.